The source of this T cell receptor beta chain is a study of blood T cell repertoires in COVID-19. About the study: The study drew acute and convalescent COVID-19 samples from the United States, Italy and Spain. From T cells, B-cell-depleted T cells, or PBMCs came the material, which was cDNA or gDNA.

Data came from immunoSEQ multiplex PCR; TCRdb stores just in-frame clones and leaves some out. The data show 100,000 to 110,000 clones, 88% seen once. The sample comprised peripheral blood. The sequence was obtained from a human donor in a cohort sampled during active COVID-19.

DNA for the CDR3: TGTGCCAGCAGCTTAGTGGCGGGACAGGGGGCCTCCTACGAGCAGTACTTC. Protein: CASSLVAGQGASYEQYF. The chain couples TRBV7-6 to TRBJ2-7; 12 bases are shared with TRBD1. CDR3 length: 17 residues. J lost 0 bases, V lost 1 base, and 4 bases had no gene match. The germline CDR1 and CDR2 sequences are SGHVS and FNYEAQ.